This entry is about one TCR beta chain. This sample was included in a study of blood T cell repertoires in COVID-19. Looking at the study overall: Collection of acute and convalescent COVID-19 samples took place in the United States, Italy and Spain.

The authors' processing: Nucleated cell number was recorded as an estimate derived from reference gene primer amplification. The repertoire was sequenced with immunoSEQ multiplex PCR; TCRdb's copy has only in-frame clones and lacks some. Clone size and V and J calls were adopted from that table, with D and trimming inferred from the DNA. The sample holds under 150,000 clones, around four fifths seen once. Germline CDR1 reads SGHDN; CDR2 reads FVKESK. The CDR3 is 16 residues long. Trimming took 4 bases from V and 5 from J, leaving 17 bases between them. The TCR originated in a human donor in a cohort sampled during active COVID-19. Sequences were obtained from peripheral blood. The chain recombines TRBV14 with TRBJ2-2; D may be TRBD2 (5 bases). In DNA form, the CDR3 reads TGTGCCAGCAGCCCCACCGGTAGAGGCGGGACCGGGGAGCTGTTTTTT. Translating it yields CASSPTGRGGTGELFF. The full variable domain, in which reference TRBV14 and TRBJ2-2 provide the parts outside the CDR3, is EAGVTQFPSHSVIEKGQTVTLRCDPISGHDNLYWYRRVMGKEIKFLLHFVKESKQDESGMPNNRFLAERTGGTYSTLKVQPAELEDSGVYFCASSPTGRGGTGELFFGEGSRLTVL.